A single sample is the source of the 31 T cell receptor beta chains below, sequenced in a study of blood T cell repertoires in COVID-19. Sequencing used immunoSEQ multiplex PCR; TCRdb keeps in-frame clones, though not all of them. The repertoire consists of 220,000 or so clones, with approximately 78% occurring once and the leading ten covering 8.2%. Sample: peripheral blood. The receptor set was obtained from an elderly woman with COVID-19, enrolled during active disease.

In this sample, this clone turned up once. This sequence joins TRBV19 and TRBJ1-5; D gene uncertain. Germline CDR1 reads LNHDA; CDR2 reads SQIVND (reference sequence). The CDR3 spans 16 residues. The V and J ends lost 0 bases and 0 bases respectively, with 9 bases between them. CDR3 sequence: CASSIDGLLSNQPQHF. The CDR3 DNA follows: TGTGCCAGTAGTATAGATGGACTACTTAGCAATCAGCCCCAGCATTTT.

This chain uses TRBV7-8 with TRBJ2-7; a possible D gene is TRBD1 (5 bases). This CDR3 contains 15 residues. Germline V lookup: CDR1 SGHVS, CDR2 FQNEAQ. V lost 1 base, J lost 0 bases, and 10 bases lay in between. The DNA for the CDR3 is TGTGCCAGCAGCTTAGGGGGCACGAGCTCCTACGAGCAGTACTTC. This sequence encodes CASSLGGTSSYEQYF. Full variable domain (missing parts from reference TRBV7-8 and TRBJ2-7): GAGVSQSPRYKVAKRGQDVALRCDPISGHVSLFWYQQALGQGPEFLTYFQNEAQLDKSGLPSDRFFAERPEGSVSTLKIQRTQQEDSAVYLCASSLGGTSSYEQYFGPGTRLTVT.

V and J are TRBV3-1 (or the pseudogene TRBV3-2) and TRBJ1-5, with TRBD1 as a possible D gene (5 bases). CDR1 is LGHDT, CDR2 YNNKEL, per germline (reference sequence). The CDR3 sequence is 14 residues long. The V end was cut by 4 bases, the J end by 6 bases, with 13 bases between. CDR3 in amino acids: CASSLYGAGQPQHF. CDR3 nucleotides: TGTGCCAGCAGCCTTTATGGGGCCGGTCAGCCCCAGCATTTT.

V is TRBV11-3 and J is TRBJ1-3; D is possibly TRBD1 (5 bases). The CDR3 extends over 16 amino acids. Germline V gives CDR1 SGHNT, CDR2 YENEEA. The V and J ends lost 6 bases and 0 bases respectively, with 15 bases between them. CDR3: CASSQGPQGSGNTIYF. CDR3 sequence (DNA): TGTGCCAGCAGTCAAGGGCCCCAGGGCTCTGGAAACACCATATATTTT. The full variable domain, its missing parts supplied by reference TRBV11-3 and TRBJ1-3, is EAGVVQSPRYKIIEKKQPVAFWCNPISGHNTLYWYLQNLGQGPELLIRYENEEAVDDSQLPKDRFSAERLKGVDSTLKIQPAELGDSAVYLCASSQGPQGSGNTIYFGEGSWLTVV.

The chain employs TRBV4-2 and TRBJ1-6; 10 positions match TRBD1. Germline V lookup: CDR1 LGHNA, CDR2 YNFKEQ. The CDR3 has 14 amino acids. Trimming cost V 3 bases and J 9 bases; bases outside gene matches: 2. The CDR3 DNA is TGTGCCAGCAGCCAGGGACAGGGGTTTTCACCCCTCCACTTT. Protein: CASSQGQGFSPLHF.

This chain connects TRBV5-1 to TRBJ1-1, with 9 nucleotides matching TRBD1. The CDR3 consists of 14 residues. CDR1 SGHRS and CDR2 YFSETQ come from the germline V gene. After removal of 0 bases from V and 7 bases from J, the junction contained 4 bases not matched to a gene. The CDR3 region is CASSLGTGAIEAFF. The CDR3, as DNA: TGCGCCAGCAGCTTGGGGACAGGGGCGATTGAAGCTTTCTTT.

CDR3 amino acids: CASSIGTGNYGYTF. In DNA, the CDR3 is TGTGCCAGTAGTATCGGGACAGGGAACTATGGCTACACCTTC. This chain uses TRBV19 with TRBJ1-2; 9 bases fit TRBD1. Looked up from germline, CDR1 is LNHDA and CDR2 is SQIVND (reference sequence). There are 14 residues in the CDR3. With 3 bases clipped from V and 2 bases from J, the junction kept 1 base outside the gene matches.

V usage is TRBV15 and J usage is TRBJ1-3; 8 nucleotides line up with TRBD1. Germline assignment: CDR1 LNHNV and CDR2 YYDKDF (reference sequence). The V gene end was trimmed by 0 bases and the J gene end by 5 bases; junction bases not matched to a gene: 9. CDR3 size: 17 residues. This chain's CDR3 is CATSRDPGTGGRNTIYF. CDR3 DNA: TGTGCCACCAGCAGAGATCCCGGGACAGGCGGAAGAAACACCATATATTTT.

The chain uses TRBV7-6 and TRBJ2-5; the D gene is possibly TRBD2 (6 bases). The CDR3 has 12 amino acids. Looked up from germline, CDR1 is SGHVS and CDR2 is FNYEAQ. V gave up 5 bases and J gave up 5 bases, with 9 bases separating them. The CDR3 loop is CASSRGSETQYF. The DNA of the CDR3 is TGTGCCAGCAGCCGGGGGTCGGAGACCCAGTACTTC.

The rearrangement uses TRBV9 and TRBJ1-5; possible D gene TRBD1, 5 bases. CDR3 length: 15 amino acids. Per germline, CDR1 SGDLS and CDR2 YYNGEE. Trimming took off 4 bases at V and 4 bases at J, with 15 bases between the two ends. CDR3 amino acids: CASSSDSRANQPQHF. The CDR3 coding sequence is TGTGCCAGCAGCTCTGACAGTAGAGCAAATCAGCCCCAGCATTTT.

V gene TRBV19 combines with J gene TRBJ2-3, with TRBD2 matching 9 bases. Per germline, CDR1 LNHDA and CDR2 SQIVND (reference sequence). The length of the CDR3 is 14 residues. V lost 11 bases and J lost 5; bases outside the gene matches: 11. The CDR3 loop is CAVGGGRGRDTQYF. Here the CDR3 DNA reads TGTGCCGTTGGGGGCGGGAGGGGGCGAGATACGCAGTATTTT.

In nucleotides, the CDR3 is TGCGCCAGCAGCGGCCCATCAGGATATGGCTACACCTTC. Its translation: CASSGPSGYGYTF. This chain uses TRBV5-1 with TRBJ1-2; no clear D. Germline loops: CDR1 SGHRS, CDR2 YFSETQ. V lost 4 bases and J 5 bases, leaving 12 bases between the germline ends. CDR3 length: 13 amino acids.

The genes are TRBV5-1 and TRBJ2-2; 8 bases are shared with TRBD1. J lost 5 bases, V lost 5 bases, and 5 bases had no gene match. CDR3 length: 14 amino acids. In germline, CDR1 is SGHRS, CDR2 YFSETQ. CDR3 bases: TGCGCCAGCAGAAGACAGGGGCAAACCGGGGAGCTGTTTTTT. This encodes CASRRQGQTGELFF.

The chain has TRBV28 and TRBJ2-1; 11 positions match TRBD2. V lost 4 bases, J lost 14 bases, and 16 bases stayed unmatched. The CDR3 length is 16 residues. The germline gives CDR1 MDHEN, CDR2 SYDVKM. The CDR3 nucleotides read TGTGCCAGCAGTTCCCCTCCGGGACTAGCGGTCCTCACGGAGTTCTTC. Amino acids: CASSSPPGLAVLTEFF.

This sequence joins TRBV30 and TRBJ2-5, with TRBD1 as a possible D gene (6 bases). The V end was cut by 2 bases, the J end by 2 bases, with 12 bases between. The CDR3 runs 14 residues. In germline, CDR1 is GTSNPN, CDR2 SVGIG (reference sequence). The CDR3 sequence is CAWSSGQFQETQYF. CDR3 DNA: TGTGCCTGGAGTTCCGGACAGTTTCAAGAGACCCAGTACTTC.

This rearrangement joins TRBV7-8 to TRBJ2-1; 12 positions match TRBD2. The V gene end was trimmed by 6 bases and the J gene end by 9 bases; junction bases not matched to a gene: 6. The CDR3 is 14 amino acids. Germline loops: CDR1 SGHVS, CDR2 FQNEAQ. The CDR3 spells CASRRLAGVIEQFF. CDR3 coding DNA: TGTGCCAGCAGGCGACTAGCGGGGGTCATTGAGCAGTTCTTC.

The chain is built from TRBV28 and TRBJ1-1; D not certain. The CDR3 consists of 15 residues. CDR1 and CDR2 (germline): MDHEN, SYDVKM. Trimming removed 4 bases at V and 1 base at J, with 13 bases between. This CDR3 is CASSYHSLGNTEAFF. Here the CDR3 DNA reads TGTGCCAGCAGTTATCACAGCCTTGGGAACACTGAAGCTTTCTTT.

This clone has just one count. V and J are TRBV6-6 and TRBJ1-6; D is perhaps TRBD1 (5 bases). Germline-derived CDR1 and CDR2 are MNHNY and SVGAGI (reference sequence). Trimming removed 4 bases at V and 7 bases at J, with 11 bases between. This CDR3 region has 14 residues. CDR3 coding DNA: TGTGCCAGCAGTTCTAACAGGCAGAATTCACCCCTCCACTTT. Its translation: CASSSNRQNSPLHF.

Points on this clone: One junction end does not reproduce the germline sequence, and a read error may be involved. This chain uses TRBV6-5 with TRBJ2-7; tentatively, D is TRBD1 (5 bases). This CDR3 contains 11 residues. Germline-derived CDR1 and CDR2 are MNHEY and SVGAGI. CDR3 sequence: CASSYQGLSHF. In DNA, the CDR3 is TGTGCCAGCAGTTACCAGGGCCTCTCCCATTTC.

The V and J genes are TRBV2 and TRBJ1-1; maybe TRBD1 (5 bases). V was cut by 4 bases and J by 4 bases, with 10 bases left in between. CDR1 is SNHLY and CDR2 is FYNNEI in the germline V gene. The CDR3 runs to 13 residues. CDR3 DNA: TGTGCCAGCAGTGTGGCAGGGCTCACTGAAGCTTTCTTT. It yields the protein CASSVAGLTEAFF. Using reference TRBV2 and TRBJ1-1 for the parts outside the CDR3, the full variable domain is EPEVTQTPSHQVTQMGQEVILRCVPISNHLYFYWYRQILGQKVEFLVSFYNNEISEKSEIFDDQFSVERPDGSNFTLKIRSTKLEDSAMYFCASSVAGLTEAFFGQGTRLTVV.

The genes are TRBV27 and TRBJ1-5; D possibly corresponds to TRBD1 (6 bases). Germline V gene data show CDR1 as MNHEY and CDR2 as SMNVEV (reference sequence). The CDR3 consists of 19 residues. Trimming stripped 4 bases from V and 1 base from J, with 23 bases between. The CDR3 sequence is CASSSSYGGRVGSNQPQHF. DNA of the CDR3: TGTGCCAGCAGTTCCTCCTACGGGGGGCGCGTCGGGAGCAATCAGCCCCAGCATTTT.

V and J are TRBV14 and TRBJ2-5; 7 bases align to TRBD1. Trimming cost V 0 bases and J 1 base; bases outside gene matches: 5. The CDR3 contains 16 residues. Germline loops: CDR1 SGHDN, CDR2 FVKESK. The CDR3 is CASSQDRGTVQETQYF. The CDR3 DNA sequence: TGTGCCAGCAGCCAAGATAGGGGGACAGTCCAAGAGACCCAGTACTTC. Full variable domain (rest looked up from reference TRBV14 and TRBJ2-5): EAGVTQFPSHSVIEKGQTVTLRCDPISGHDNLYWYRRVMGKEIKFLLHFVKESKQDESGMPNNRFLAERTGGTYSTLKVQPAELEDSGVYFCASSQDRGTVQETQYFGPGTRLLVL.

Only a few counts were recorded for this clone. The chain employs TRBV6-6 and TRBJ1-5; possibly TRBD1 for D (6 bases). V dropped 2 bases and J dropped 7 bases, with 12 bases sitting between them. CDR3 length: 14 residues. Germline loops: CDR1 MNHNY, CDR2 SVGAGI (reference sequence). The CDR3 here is CASSYGRGGQPQHF. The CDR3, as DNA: TGTGCCAGCAGTTACGGCAGGGGCGGGCAGCCCCAGCATTTT.

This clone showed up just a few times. CDR3 DNA: TGTGCCAGTAGTCCAACAGGGAGTCAGCCCCAGCATTTT. This gives the protein CASSPTGSQPQHF. The chain links TRBV19 to TRBJ1-5; the D gene is possibly TRBD1 (6 bases). Germline CDR1 LNHDA, CDR2 SQIVND (reference sequence). The CDR3 length is 13 residues. V dropped 5 bases and J dropped 6 bases, with 11 bases sitting between them. The whole variable domain, filled in from reference TRBV19 and TRBJ1-5, reads DGGITQSPKYLFRKEGQNVTLSCEQNLNHDAMYWYRQDPGQGLRLIYYSQIVNDFQKGDIAEGYSVSREKKESFPLTVTSAQKNPTAFYLCASSPTGSQPQHFGDGTRLSIL.

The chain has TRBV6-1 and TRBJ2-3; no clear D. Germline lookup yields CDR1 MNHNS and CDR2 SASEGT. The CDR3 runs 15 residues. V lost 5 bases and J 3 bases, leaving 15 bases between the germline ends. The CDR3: CASSFPGYTTDTQYF. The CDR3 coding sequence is TGTGCCAGCAGTTTCCCAGGTTACACTACAGATACGCAGTATTTT.

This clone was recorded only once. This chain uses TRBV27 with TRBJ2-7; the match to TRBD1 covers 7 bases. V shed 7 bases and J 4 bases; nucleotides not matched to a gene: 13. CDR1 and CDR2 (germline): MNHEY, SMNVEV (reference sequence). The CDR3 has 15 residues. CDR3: CASMGADRDIYEQYF. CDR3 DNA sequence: TGTGCCAGCATGGGGGCCGACAGGGATATTTACGAGCAGTACTTC.

CDR3 nucleotide sequence: TGTGCCAGCACGACTAATCTTCAAGAGACCCAGTACTTC. It codes for CASTTNLQETQYF. The chain couples TRBV6-5 to TRBJ2-5; D may be TRBD2 (5 bases). Trimming took off 7 bases at V and 2 bases at J, with 11 bases between the two ends. This CDR3 has 13 amino acids. Germline V gene lookup returns CDR1 MNHEY and CDR2 SVGAGI.

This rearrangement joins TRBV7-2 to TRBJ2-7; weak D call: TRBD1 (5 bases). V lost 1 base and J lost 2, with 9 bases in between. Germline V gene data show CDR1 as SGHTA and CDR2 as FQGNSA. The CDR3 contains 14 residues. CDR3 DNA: TGTGCCAGCAGCTTAGTCCAGGGAACCTACGAGCAGTACTTC. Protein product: CASSLVQGTYEQYF. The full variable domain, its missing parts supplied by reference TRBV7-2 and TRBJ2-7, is GAGVSQSPSNKVTEKGKDVELRCDPISGHTALYWYRQSLGQGLEFLIYFQGNSAPDKSGLPSDRFSAERTGGSVSTLTIQRTQQEDSAVYLCASSLVQGTYEQYFGPGTRLTVT.

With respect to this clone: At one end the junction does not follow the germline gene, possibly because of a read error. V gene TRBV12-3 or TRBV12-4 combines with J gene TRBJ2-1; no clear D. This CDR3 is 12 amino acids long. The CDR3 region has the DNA TGTGCCAGCAGTTTCTCTGGCAGGTCCGAGATCTTC. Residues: CASSFSGRSEIF.

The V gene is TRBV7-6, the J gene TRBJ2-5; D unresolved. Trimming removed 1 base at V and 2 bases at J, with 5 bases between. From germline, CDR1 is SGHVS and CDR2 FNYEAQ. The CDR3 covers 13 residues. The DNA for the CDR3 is TGTGCCAGCAGCTTAGGCAGACAAGAGACCCAGTACTTC. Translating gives CASSLGRQETQYF.

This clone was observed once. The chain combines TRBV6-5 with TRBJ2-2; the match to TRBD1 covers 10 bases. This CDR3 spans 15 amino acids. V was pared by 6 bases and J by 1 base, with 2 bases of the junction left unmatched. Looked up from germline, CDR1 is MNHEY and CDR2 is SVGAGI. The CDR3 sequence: CASRGQGRNTGELFF. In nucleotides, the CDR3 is TGTGCCAGCAGGGGACAGGGGAGGAACACCGGGGAGCTGTTTTTT.